Listed below are T cell receptor beta chains from one sample, sequenced in a study of shared clonotypes between healthy human individuals. Some clones are missing from TCRdb's copy, which holds only in-frame ones; the method was immunoSEQ multiplex PCR. The table has more than 1.2 million clones, approximately 98.5% seen once. The sample taken for sequencing was naive CD4+ T cells sorted from blood. These TCRs come from a man aged 25 to 40 in good health. Each CDR3 is given with its conserved first and last residue. Each record gives: clone size, J gene, CDR3 length, V gene, D gene, CDR3 protein, CDR3 DNA. D genes are given only for firm matches. Size tells how often a clone was seen (once, few, many) or the class of an expanded clone, and some rows leave it out.

>.|TRBJ2-3|14|TRBV7-3|TRBD1
CASSRTGGTDTQYF
TGTGCCAGCAGCCGGACAGGGGGCACAGATACGCAGTATTTT
>.|TRBJ2-7|16|TRBV5-1|TRBD1
CASSLVGQGRNYEQYF
TGCGCCAGCAGCTTGGTAGGACAGGGTCGGAATTACGAGCAGTACTTC
>.|TRBJ2-7|15|TRBV7-2|.
CASSLGRASSYEQYF
TGTGCCAGCAGCTTAGGCCGAGCTAGCTCCTACGAGCAGTACTTC
>.|TRBJ2-5|14|TRBV19|.
CASSIEGAGETQYF
TGTGCCAGTAGTATAGAAGGGGCTGGGGAGACCCAGTACTTC
>.|TRBJ2-1|18|TRBV5-5|TRBD2
CASSLAAVAGGSYNEQFF
TGTGCCAGCAGCTTGGCCGCAGTAGCGGGAGGGTCATACAATGAGCAGTTCTTC
>.|TRBJ1-1|14|TRBV6-5|.
CASVQGRFATEAFF
TGTGCCAGCGTACAGGGAAGGTTTGCCACTGAAGCTTTCTTT
>.|TRBJ1-2|17|TRBV6-4|TRBD1
CASSVYPPGQGAQGYTF
TGTGCCAGCAGTGTTTACCCTCCGGGACAGGGGGCACAGGGCTACACCTTC
>once|TRBJ2-3|14|TRBV2|.
CASSRGRSTDTQYF
TGTGCCAGCAGTAGGGGGAGGAGCACAGATACGCAGTATTTT
>once|TRBJ2-7|14|TRBV5-4|.
CASSLWARRYEQYF
TGTGCCAGCAGCTTGTGGGCCAGACGCTACGAGCAGTACTTC
>.|TRBJ2-1|13|TRBV6-4|.
CASKGGLYNEQFF
TGTGCCAGCAAGGGCGGACTCTACAATGAGCAGTTCTTC
>.|TRBJ2-3|14|TRBV2|TRBD2
CASSVDSGKDTQYF
TGTGCCAGCAGTGTCGATAGCGGGAAGGATACGCAGTATTTT
>.|TRBJ2-7|13|TRBV6-1|TRBD2
CATHSGRGQQQYF
TGTGCCACTCATAGCGGGAGAGGCCAGCAGCAGTACTTC
>.|TRBJ2-2|18|TRBV7-9|TRBD2
CASSSKPRREGNTGELFF
TGTGCCAGCAGCTCTAAACCCCGGCGGGAGGGGAACACCGGGGAGCTGTTTTTT
>.|TRBJ2-1|15|TRBV5-1|.
CASSLTTSLYNEQFF
TGCGCCAGCAGCTTGACGACTTCTTTGTACAATGAGCAGTTCTTC
>.|TRBJ2-7|16|TRBV7-2|TRBD2
CASSLTGLAGTYEQYF
TGTGCCAGCAGCTTAACGGGACTAGCGGGAACCTACGAGCAGTACTTC
>once|TRBJ1-3|14|TRBV14|.
CASSHRSLENTIYF
TGTGCCAGCAGCCACCGTTCGCTGGAAAACACCATATATTTT
>.|TRBJ2-7|14|TRBV18|.
CASSQRQGTYEQYF
TGTGCCAGCTCACAGCGTCAGGGCACCTACGAGCAGTACTTC
>once|TRBJ1-1|14|TRBV6-5|.
CASRRGVVITEAFF
TGTGCCAGCAGAAGGGGAGTTGTAATCACTGAAGCTTTCTTT
>few|TRBJ2-1|16|TRBV7-2|TRBD2
CASSPLGLAGDNEQFF
TGTGCCAGCAGCCCCCTGGGCTTAGCGGGCGACAATGAGCAGTTCTTC
>.|TRBJ1-4|15|TRBV14|.
CASRDSGSLTWKLFF
TGTGCCAGCAGAGATTCCGGGAGTCTCACGTGGAAACTGTTTTTT
>.|TRBJ1-2|12|TRBV11-2|TRBD1
CASSWDSYGYTF
TGTGCCAGCAGCTGGGACAGCTATGGCTACACCTTC
>.|TRBJ2-2|14|TRBV21-1|.
CASSRGSDTGELFF
TGTGCCAGCAGCAGGGGTTCGGACACCGGGGAGCTGTTTTTT
>.|TRBJ2-7|16|TRBV28|.
CASSFGGTGQMEEQYF
TGTGCCAGCAGTTTTGGGGGGACCGGACAGATGGAAGAGCAGTACTTC
>.|TRBJ2-3|15|TRBV5-1|.
CASSSTGTSTDTQYF
TGCGCCAGCAGCTCAACAGGGACTAGCACAGATACGCAGTATTTT
>once|TRBJ1-3|19|TRBV9|TRBD1
CASSDRGPHLSGSGNTIYF
TGTGCCAGCAGCGACAGGGGTCCCCACCTCTCCGGCTCTGGAAACACCATATATTTT
>.|TRBJ2-2|15|TRBV5-4|.
CASSNQAAAPGELFF
TGTGCCAGCAGCAACCAGGCCGCAGCTCCCGGGGAGCTGTTTTTT
>.|TRBJ2-2|18|TRBV5-1|.
CASSFGTTTRLHTGELFF
TGCGCCAGCAGCTTTGGGACCACTACCAGGTTACATACCGGGGAGCTGTTTTTT
>.|TRBJ2-1|15|TRBV5-1|.
CASSSFGGVKDEQFF
TGCGCCAGCAGCTCTTTTGGCGGAGTGAAGGATGAGCAGTTCTTC
>.|TRBJ2-7|11|TRBV20-1|TRBD2
CSARERAGWEF
TGCAGTGCTAGAGAGCGAGCGGGATGGGAGTTC
>.|TRBJ2-7|14|TRBV5-1|.
CASSLTTGTYEQYF
TGCGCCAGCAGCTTGACGACAGGAACCTACGAGCAGTACTTC
>.|TRBJ2-7|14|TRBV7-6|.
CASSRHGGPYEQYF
TGTGCCAGCAGCCGGCATGGGGGACCCTACGAGCAGTACTTC
>.|TRBJ1-4|15|TRBV5-1|TRBD1
CASSRGDRANEKLFF
TGCGCCAGCAGCCGAGGAGACAGGGCGAACGAAAAACTGTTTTTT
>.|TRBJ2-7|16|TRBV2|TRBD2
CASKREGLAGNYEQYF
TGTGCCAGCAAAAGAGAGGGACTAGCGGGAAACTACGAGCAGTACTTC
>.|TRBJ2-5|14|TRBV6-1|TRBD2
CASRQLAGGETQYF
TGTGCCAGCAGGCAACTAGCGGGAGGAGAGACCCAGTACTTC
>.|TRBJ2-1|16|TRBV19|TRBD2
CASSRLAGGPYNEQFF
TGTGCCAGTAGTAGACTAGCGGGAGGGCCCTACAATGAGCAGTTCTTC
>.|TRBJ1-2|13|TRBV28|.
CASSLTGQYGYTF
TGTGCCAGCAGTCTGACAGGACAGTATGGCTACACCTTC
>.|TRBJ2-2|14|TRBV5-1|.
CASSSQGNTGELFF
TGCGCCAGCAGCTCGCAGGGGAACACCGGGGAGCTGTTTTTT
>.|TRBJ2-3|13|TRBV27|.
CASRRGRTDTQYF
TGTGCCAGCAGGAGAGGACGGACAGATACGCAGTATTTT
>.|TRBJ2-3|16|TRBV28|TRBD1
CASSLWTGTSTDTQYF
TGTGCCAGCAGTTTATGGACAGGGACGAGCACAGATACGCAGTATTTT
>.|TRBJ2-7|11|TRBV5-1|.
CAFVGTYEQYF
TGCGCCTTTGTAGGTACCTACGAGCAGTACTTC
>.|TRBJ1-5|13|TRBV5-1|TRBD1
CASSRTGVQPQHF
TGCGCCAGCAGCCGTACAGGGGTTCAGCCCCAGCATTTT
>once|TRBJ1-1|15|TRBV28|.
CASSLGTRRYTEAFF
TGTGCCAGCAGCCTTGGGACGAGGCGGTACACTGAAGCTTTCTTT
>.|TRBJ2-1|14|TRBV19|TRBD2
CASSIQRGYNEQFF
TGTGCCAGTAGTATCCAGCGGGGTTACAATGAGCAGTTCTTC
>.|TRBJ1-1|14|TRBV19|TRBD1
CASSIQTGVTEAFF
TGTGCCAGTAGTATCCAGACAGGGGTCACTGAAGCTTTCTTT
>.|TRBJ1-4|14|TRBV6-5|.
CASSLDLGDEKLFF
TGTGCCAGCAGTCTGGACTTGGGGGATGAAAAACTGTTTTTT
>.|TRBJ1-5|13|TRBV30|.
CAWSPSPYQPQHF
TGTGCCTGGAGTCCTTCTCCCTATCAGCCCCAGCATTTT
>once|TRBJ1-2|13|TRBV6-5|.
CASSYFGNYGYTF
TGTGCCAGCAGTTACTTCGGTAACTATGGCTACACCTTC
>.|TRBJ2-1|17|TRBV18|TRBD1
CASSPRQTGGTYNEQFF
TGTGCCAGCTCACCACGCCAAACAGGGGGTACCTACAATGAGCAGTTCTTC
>.|TRBJ1-2|20|TRBV6-1|.
CASSDTPAGPSSNPNYGYTF
TGTGCCAGCAGTGACACCCCCGCGGGACCTAGTTCAAACCCTAACTATGGCTACACCTTC
>once|TRBJ1-5|15|TRBV16|.
CASSQLGGSNQPQHF
TGTGCCAGCAGCCAATTGGGGGGTAGCAATCAGCCCCAGCATTTT
>.|TRBJ2-7|15|TRBV4-1|.
CASSQDLGSAYEQYF
TGCGCCAGCAGCCAAGATCTGGGATCTGCCTACGAGCAGTACTTC
>once|TRBJ2-5|14|TRBV28|TRBD1
CASRVTGGRGTQYF
TGTGCCAGCAGGGTTACAGGGGGCAGGGGGACCCAGTACTTC
>once|TRBJ2-3|17|TRBV2|TRBD2
CASSGRLRRGGTDTQYF
TGTGCCAGCAGTGGCCGGTTAAGGCGGGGGGGCACAGATACGCAGTATTTT
>.|TRBJ2-7|15|TRBV5-4|.
CASSFGLGPTYEQYF
TGTGCCAGCAGCTTTGGTTTGGGGCCGACCTACGAGCAGTACTTC